This note documents a single TCR beta chain sequence. The CDR3 loop spans 14 amino acids. CDR1 is SGHTA, CDR2 FQGTGA, per germline. Trimming took 0 bases from V and 8 from J, leaving 13 bases between them. Assay: immunoSEQ multiplex PCR; the TCRdb copy retains only in-frame clones and omits some. The sample lists about 2.3 million clones, about 90% seen once, with about 0.41% in the top ten. The sample belongs to a study of shared clonotypes between healthy human individuals. V gene TRBV7-3 combines with J gene TRBJ1-2; the D is unclear. Sequenced sample: naive CD4+ T cells from PBMCs. Noted subset: CD45RA+ positively selected. The TCR originated in a man aged 18-30 years in good health. Some clones in this sample may be carry-over from other donors' samples. CDR3 bases: TGTGCCAGCAGCTTAACGGAGGGCATCTCCGGCTACACCTTC. Translating it yields CASSLTEGISGYTF.